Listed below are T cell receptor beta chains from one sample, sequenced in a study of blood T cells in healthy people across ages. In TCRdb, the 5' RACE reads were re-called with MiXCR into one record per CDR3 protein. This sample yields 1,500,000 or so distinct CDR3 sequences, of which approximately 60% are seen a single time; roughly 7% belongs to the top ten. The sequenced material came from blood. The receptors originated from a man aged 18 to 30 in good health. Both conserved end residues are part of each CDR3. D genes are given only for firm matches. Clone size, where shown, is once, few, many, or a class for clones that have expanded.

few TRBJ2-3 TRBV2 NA TGTGCCAGCAGTGCAGTCAGGCACACAGATACGCAGTATTTT CASSAVRHTDTQYF
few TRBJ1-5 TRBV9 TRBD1 TGTGCCAGCAGCGTAGGGACAGGGGGTCAGCCCCAGCATTTT CASSVGTGGQPQHF
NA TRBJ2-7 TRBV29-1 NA TGCAGCGTTGGTGGGACCTCCTACGAGCAGTACTTC CSVGGTSYEQYF
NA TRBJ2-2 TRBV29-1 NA TGCAGCGTTGAAGATGCAGGGATGAACACCGGGGAGCTGTTTTTT CSVEDAGMNTGELFF
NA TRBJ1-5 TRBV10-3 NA TGTGCCATCAGTGCGGGGACGGAGTCCGATCAGCCCCAGCATTTT CAISAGTESDQPQHF
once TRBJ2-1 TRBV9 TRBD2 TGTGCCAGCAGCCAGACTAGCGGGAGGTTAAAGTATGAGCAGTTCTTC CASSQTSGRLKYEQFF
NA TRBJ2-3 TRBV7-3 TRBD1 TGTGCCAGCAGCCTTCTCTCCCGGGACAGGGGGCCTAGCACAGATACGCAGTATTTT CASSLLSRDRGPSTDTQYF
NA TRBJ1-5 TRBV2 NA TGTGCCAGCACCCCAGGGTGGGGGCGTCAGCCCCAGCATTTT CASTPGWGRQPQHF
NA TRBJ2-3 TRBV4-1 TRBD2 TGCGCCAGCAGCCATCGACTAGCGGGAAACACAGATACGCAGTATTTT CASSHRLAGNTDTQYF
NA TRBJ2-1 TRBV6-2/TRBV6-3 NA TGTGCCAGCAGTGGACTCTTAGCGGACACTGAGCAGTTCTTC CASSGLLADTEQFF
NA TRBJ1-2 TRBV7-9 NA TGTGCCAGCAGCTTGGGGACGACAGGAGGAGGCTACACCTTC CASSLGTTGGGYTF
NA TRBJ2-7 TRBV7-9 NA TGTGCCAGCAGCTCCGTACCTCTAGCACTCGAGCAGTACTTC CASSSVPLALEQYF
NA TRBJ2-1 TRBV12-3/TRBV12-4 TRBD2 TGTGCCAGCAGTTTAAAGGTAGCGGGGCAAGAGACCCAGTTCTTC CASSLKVAGQETQFF
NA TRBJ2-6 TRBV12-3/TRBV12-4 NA TGTGCCAGCAGTTTAACCGCGTCGGGGCCTGGGGCCAACGTCCTGACTTTC CASSLTASGPGANVLTF
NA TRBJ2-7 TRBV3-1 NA TGTGCCAGCAGCCAGCATACCTACGAGCAGTACTTC CASSQHTYEQYF
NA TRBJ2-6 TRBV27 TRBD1 TGTGCCAGCAGTTTTGACAGGGGCCGAAGCTCTGGGGCCAACGTCCTGACTTTC CASSFDRGRSSGANVLTF
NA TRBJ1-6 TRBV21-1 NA TGTGCCAGCACCCCGGGACAGGGTTTTTGTTCACCCCTCCACTTT CASTPGQGFCSPLHF
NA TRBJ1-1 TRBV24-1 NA TGTGCCACCAGTGATGGGGGAGGGAACACTGAAGCTTTCTTT CATSDGGGNTEAFF
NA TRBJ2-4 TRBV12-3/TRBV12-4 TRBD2 TGTGCCAGCAGGCCCCGGACTAGCGTCAACATTCAGTACTTC CASRPRTSVNIQYF
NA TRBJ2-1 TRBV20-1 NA TGCAGTGCTAGAGATATCGCTAGCGAGTACAATGAGCAGTTCTTC CSARDIASEYNEQFF
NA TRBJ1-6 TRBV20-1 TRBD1 TGCAGTGCTAGCGCCCGCAGGGGGGCGGATTCACCCCTCCACTTT CSASARRGADSPLHF
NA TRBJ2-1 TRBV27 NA TGTGCCGGCAGTTCCCTCGAATGGCGGGGCCACAATGAGCAGTTCTTC CAGSSLEWRGHNEQFF
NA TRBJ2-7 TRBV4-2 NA TGTGCCAGCAGCCAAACACAGGGCACCGTCTCCTACGAGCAGTACTTC CASSQTQGTVSYEQYF
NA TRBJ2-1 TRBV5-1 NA TGCGCCAGCAGCCTTACAGGGAGGGTAGCGGACAATGAGCAGTTCTTC CASSLTGRVADNEQFF